What follows are 3 T cell receptor beta chains derived from one specimen sequenced in a study of blood T cell repertoires in COVID-19. Data came from immunoSEQ multiplex PCR; TCRdb stores just in-frame clones and leaves some out. The sample lists around 300,000 clones, around 87% occurring once. Sequencing was carried out using PBMCs or T cells enriched from blood (not recorded which). These receptors came from a woman younger than 35 who had recovered from COVID-19.

This chain joins TRBV4-1 and TRBJ1-1, with TRBD1 matching over 7 bases. In germline, CDR1 is MGHRA, CDR2 YSYEKL. After removal of 0 bases from V and 5 bases from J, the junction contained 15 bases not matched to a gene. This CDR3 region has 18 residues. The CDR3 is CASSQDRTSAGGLTEAFF. CDR3 bases: TGCGCCAGCAGCCAAGATCGAACCTCGGCAGGGGGGTTGACTGAAGCTTTCTTT.

The chain joins TRBV7-3 to TRBJ1-2, with 8 bases fitting TRBD1. This CDR3 is built from 14 residues. V shed 4 bases and J 6 bases; nucleotides not matched to a gene: 7. Germline V gene data show CDR1 as SGHTA and CDR2 as FQGTGA. CDR3 sequence: CASSSEPTGDGYTF. The DNA for the CDR3 is TGTGCCAGCAGCTCCGAGCCGACAGGGGATGGCTACACCTTC.

The CDR3 spells CASSLAGTGVTTNEKLFF. The CDR3 DNA reads TGTGCCAGCAGCTTAGCCGGGACAGGGGTTACAACTAATGAAAAACTGTTTTTT. The chain couples TRBV5-5 to TRBJ1-4, with TRBD1 identical over 10 bases. The CDR3 is 18 amino acids. Germline CDR1 reads SGHKS; CDR2 reads YYEKEE (reference sequence). V trimming: 2 bases; J trimming: 0 bases; junction bases outside the gene matches: 7.